These T cell receptor beta chains were read from a single sample in a study of blood T cells in healthy people across ages. From the 5' RACE reads, TCRdb called clonotypes with MiXCR, one entry per CDR3 protein. The sample includes around 1,600,000 distinct CDR3 sequences, approximately 43% seen only once; the top ten take under 5%. Sequenced material: blood. All receptors derive from a woman aged 18-35 years in good health. The CDR3 runs from the conserved cysteine through the conserved F or W. The D gene is left open where the match is weak.

len	d_gene	v_gene	j_gene	CDR3aa
13	NA	TRBV29-1	TRBJ2-1	CSVRQRVINEQFF
16	TRBD1	TRBV15	TRBJ2-2	CATSRDPGGEAGELFF
14	NA	TRBV29-1	TRBJ2-1	CSALGSSSYNEQFF
14	NA	TRBV3-1	TRBJ1-1	CASSQVAGRTEAFF
15	NA	TRBV2	TRBJ2-2	CAVGRGSANTGELFF
15	NA	TRBV7-6	TRBJ2-1	CASSASRVSYNEQFF
13	NA	TRBV20-1	TRBJ2-6	CSASQFGANVLTF
12	NA	TRBV4-3	TRBJ2-1	CASSQDFHEQFF
14	NA	TRBV6-1	TRBJ2-1	CASNGLGSYNEQFF
18	TRBD2	TRBV4-3	TRBJ2-3	CASSPWTSGGPATDTQYF
16	TRBD2	TRBV6-5	TRBJ2-1	CASRLLAGSSYNEQFF
15	TRBD1	TRBV29-1	TRBJ2-3	CSLGWTSGGTGTQYF
16	TRBD2	TRBV20-1	TRBJ2-2	CSARERTRIFTGELFF
16	NA	TRBV20-1	TRBJ2-3	CSARDWASSPSDTQYF
13	NA	TRBV29-1	TRBJ1-1	CSVVESMNTEAFF
18	NA	TRBV3-1	TRBJ1-2	CASSQGVRVGGAPYGYTF
15	NA	TRBV12-3/TRBV12-4	NA	CASSLTGGSLYEQYF
17	TRBD1	TRBV10-3	TRBJ2-5	CAISVTARGLGFNEQYF
13	NA	TRBV27	TRBJ2-1	CASSLSGTGEQFF
14	NA	TRBV6-2/TRBV6-3	TRBJ1-2	CASSDPGVGTHYTF
18	TRBD2	TRBV6-1	TRBJ2-2	CASRRRLAGGKNTGELFF
15	TRBD1	TRBV7-9	TRBJ2-1	CASSFFHRGLGEQFF
12	NA	TRBV4-1	TRBJ1-6	CASSQVSSPPHF
14	NA	TRBV10-3	TRBJ2-7	CAIRLGQISYEQYF
15	NA	TRBV5-1	TRBJ2-3	CASSLDGRSADTQYF
17	TRBD2	TRBV20-1	TRBJ2-1	CSARAYSGRASLDEQFF
16	TRBD2	TRBV7-9	TRBJ2-1	CASSLLAGHSYNEQFF
14	NA	TRBV7-8	TRBJ2-5	CASRKNSYQETQYF
14	NA	TRBV20-1	TRBJ1-2	CSARDTGSNYGYTF
13	NA	TRBV5-1	TRBJ1-1	CASSLLSNTEAFF
18	TRBD2	TRBV29-1	TRBJ2-5	CSVEDPPTSGAIQETQYF
14	TRBD1	TRBV7-2	TRBJ2-3	CASSLGTGGGTQYF
14	TRBD2	TRBV13	TRBJ2-7	CASRASGRAYEQYF
11	NA	TRBV7-9	TRBJ1-1	CASSVITEAFF
15	TRBD1	TRBV7-2	TRBJ1-1	CAEGSFAGTATEAFF
15	NA	TRBV6-6	TRBJ2-1	CASSYGVLPYNEQFF
13	NA	TRBV10-3	TRBJ1-4	CAISVAENEKLFF
18	NA	TRBV14	TRBJ2-7	CASSSFGHGLDGGYEQYF
18	TRBD2	TRBV7-2	TRBJ2-7	CASSLTDLGLAGGYEQYF
14	NA	TRBV29-1	TRBJ2-7	CSVEDKAGGETRYF
14	NA	TRBV5-6	TRBJ2-7	CASSQQGRDYEQYF
12	NA	TRBV7-2	TRBJ2-5	CASSQGIETQYF
15	NA	TRBV7-3	TRBJ2-3	CASSSPGHGTDTQYF
16	NA	TRBV4-3	TRBJ1-3	CASSADFGTAGNTIYF
15	TRBD2	TRBV9	TRBJ2-3	CASSGGTRPPHTQYF
13	NA	TRBV28	TRBJ1-4	CASSLYPNEKLFF
12	TRBD1	TRBV18	TRBJ1-5	CASDTGVSPQHF
16	TRBD2	TRBV7-6	TRBJ2-3	CASSLVVAGLGDTQYF
15	TRBD1	TRBV20-1	TRBJ1-4	CSAREGRDSLEKLFF
15	TRBD1	TRBV11-2	TRBJ2-1	CASSLQGQAPNEQFF
15	NA	TRBV7-9	TRBJ2-3	CASRKGSWGPDTQYF